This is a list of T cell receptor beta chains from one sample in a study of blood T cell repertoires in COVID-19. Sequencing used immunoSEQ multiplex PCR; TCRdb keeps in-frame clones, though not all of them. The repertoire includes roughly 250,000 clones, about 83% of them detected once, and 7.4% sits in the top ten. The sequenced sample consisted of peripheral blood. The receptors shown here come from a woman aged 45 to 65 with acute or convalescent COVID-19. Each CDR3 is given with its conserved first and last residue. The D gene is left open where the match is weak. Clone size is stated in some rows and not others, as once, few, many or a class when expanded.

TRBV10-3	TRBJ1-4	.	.	TGTGCCACCTCATTCGCGGGAGCTAATGAAAAACTGTTTTTT	CATSFAGANEKLFF
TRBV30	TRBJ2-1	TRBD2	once	TGTGCCTGGACCCCAAGAGGCGGGAGGGCCCACAATGAGCAGTTCTTC	CAWTPRGGRAHNEQFF
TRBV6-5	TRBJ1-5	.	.	TGTGCCAGCAGTTCAAGTGGCAGGGAACAGCCCCAGCATTTT	CASSSSGREQPQHF
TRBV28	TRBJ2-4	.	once	TGTGCCAGCAGTCTCACGCGACAGCAAGCCAAAAACATTCAGTACTTC	CASSLTRQQAKNIQYF
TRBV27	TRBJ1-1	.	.	TGTGCCAGCAGTGTCGGACAGCGTACGACTGAAGCTTTCTTT	CASSVGQRTTEAFF
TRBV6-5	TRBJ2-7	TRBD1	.	TGTGCCAGCAGTTACTCGGCAGGGGGCTCCTACGAGCAGTACTTC	CASSYSAGGSYEQYF
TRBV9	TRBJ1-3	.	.	TGTGCCAGCAGCGTAGGATTGTTGAGAACTGGAAACACCATATATTTT	CASSVGLLRTGNTIYF
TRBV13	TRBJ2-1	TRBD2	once	TGTGCCAGCAGCTTCGACCCCTTCCTGACTAGCGGGTACAATGAGCAGTTCTTC	CASSFDPFLTSGYNEQFF
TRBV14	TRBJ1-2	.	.	TGTGCCAGCAGCCAAGAAGTTGGAGGGTATGGAGGCTACACCTTC	CASSQEVGGYGGYTF
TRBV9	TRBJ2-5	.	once	TGTGCCAGCAGCGTAGTCGGACTCTACCAAGAGACCCAGTACTTC	CASSVVGLYQETQYF
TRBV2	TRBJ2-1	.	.	TGTGCCAGCAGTCCCGACCCCTTCCGAGGCTACAATGAGCAGTTCTTC	CASSPDPFRGYNEQFF
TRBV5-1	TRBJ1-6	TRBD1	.	TGCGCCAGCTCTTTCGGGGACAGGGGCAATTCACCCCTCCACTTT	CASSFGDRGNSPLHF
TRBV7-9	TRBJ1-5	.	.	TGTGCCAGCAGCTTAGGAGCGGGCGGCCAGCCCCAGCATTTT	CASSLGAGGQPQHF
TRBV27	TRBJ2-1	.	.	TGTGCCAGCAGTTTACTGGAGAGCTCCTACAATGAGCAGTTCTTC	CASSLLESSYNEQFF
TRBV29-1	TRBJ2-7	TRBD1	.	TGCAGCGTTGAGGGGGGACAGGGTGACTACGAGCAGTACTTC	CSVEGGQGDYEQYF
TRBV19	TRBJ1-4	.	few	TGTGCCAGTAGTGCGGGGGGCAGTGAAAAACTGTTTTTT	CASSAGGSEKLFF
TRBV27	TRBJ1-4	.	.	TGTGCCAGCAGCCCAGGGCGGGGGAATGAAAAACTGTTTTTT	CASSPGRGNEKLFF
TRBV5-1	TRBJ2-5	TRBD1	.	TGCGCCAGCAGCTTGACAGGGGGATCTGAGACCCAGTACTTC	CASSLTGGSETQYF
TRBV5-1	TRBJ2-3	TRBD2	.	TGCGCCAGCAGCCTTCCAGCGGGGGGGTACACAGATACGCAGTATTTT	CASSLPAGGYTDTQYF
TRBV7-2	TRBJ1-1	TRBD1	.	TGTGCCAGCAGCTGGGGACAGGGTCCCACTGAAGCTTTCTTT	CASSWGQGPTEAFF
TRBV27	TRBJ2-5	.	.	TGTGCCAGCTCCCGCCGGGACAACCAAGAGACCCAGTACTTC	CASSRRDNQETQYF
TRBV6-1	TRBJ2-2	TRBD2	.	TGTGCCAGCAGTAAAGCGGGGAGCTCCTCTGCGAACACCGGGGAGCTGTTTTTT	CASSKAGSSSANTGELFF
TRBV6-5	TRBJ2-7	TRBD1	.	TGTGCCAGCATGCGAGACAGGGCTGGCGAGCAGTACTTC	CASMRDRAGEQYF
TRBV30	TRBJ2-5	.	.	TGTGCCTGGAGTGCTGGGGGGATAACAGAGACCCAGTACTTC	CAWSAGGITETQYF
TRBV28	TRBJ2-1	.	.	TGTGCCACCCTGGGCGTTCTCAATGAGCAGTTCTTC	CATLGVLNEQFF
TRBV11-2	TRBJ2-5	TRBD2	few	TGTGCCAGCAGCTCGCTCGGGACTACTGCTGAGACCCAGTACTTC	CASSSLGTTAETQYF
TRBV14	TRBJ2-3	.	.	TGTGCCAGCAGCCAAGTTGTGAGCGCAGATACGCAGTATTTT	CASSQVVSADTQYF
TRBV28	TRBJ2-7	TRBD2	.	TGTGCCAGCAGCCGCATAGCGGGAATTTACGAGCAGTACTTC	CASSRIAGIYEQYF
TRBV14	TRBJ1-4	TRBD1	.	TGTGCCAGCAGCCCCGGGACAGGGGGTTCAACTAATGAAAAACTGTTTTTT	CASSPGTGGSTNEKLFF
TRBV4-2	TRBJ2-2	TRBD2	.	TGTGCCAGCAGCCAAAGCGGACTAGCGGGGGCCACCGGGGAGCTGTTTTTT	CASSQSGLAGATGELFF
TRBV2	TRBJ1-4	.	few	TGTGCCAGCAGTGAGAGGGGGGAAAAACTGTTTTTT	CASSERGEKLFF
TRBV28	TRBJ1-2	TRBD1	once	TGTGCCAGCAGTAGACCGGGACAGGGGGCCTTTGGCTACACCTTC	CASSRPGQGAFGYTF
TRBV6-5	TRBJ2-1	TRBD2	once	TGTGCCAGCAGGCCAGCGGGAGGCTACAATGAGCAGTTCTTC	CASRPAGGYNEQFF
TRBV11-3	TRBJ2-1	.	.	TGTGCCAGCAGCTTAGGCGGGGCCGATGAGCAGTTCTTC	CASSLGGADEQFF
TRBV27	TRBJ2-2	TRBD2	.	TGTGCCAGCAGTTTACGTACTAGCGGGAACACCGGGGAGCTGTTTTTT	CASSLRTSGNTGELFF
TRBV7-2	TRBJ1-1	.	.	TGTGCCAGCAGCTTAAATGGGGGGGGGTTGAACACTGAAGCTTTCTTT	CASSLNGGGLNTEAFF
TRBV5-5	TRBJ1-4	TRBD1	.	TGTGCCAGCAGCGGGACAGGGGGCGCCGGAGAGGAAAAACTGTTTTTT	CASSGTGGAGEEKLFF